Presented here are 13 T cell receptor beta chains from one specimen sequenced in a study of T-cell reconstitution after alpha-beta-depleted transplantation in children. Using unique molecular identifiers, the investigators prepared the TCRbeta library. TCRdb recomputed calls from the PCR reads with MiXCR, one row per CDR3 protein. This table has roughly 300,000 distinct CDR3 sequences, approximately 9.6% appearing once. The specimen comprised PBMCs from the stem cell graft donor, sampled from the stem cell graft. These receptors came from a human donor who donated a stem cell graft to a child with SCID.

This clonotype was found many times. The chain recombines TRBV20-1 with TRBJ2-1; TRBD2 aligns across 8 bases. Germline V lookup: CDR1 DFQATT, CDR2 SNEGSKA (reference sequence). V shed 3 bases, J shed 12 bases, and the junction held 10 bases outside the gene matches. The CDR3 runs to 13 residues. CDR3 sequence reads: CSASGGDTMRQFF. CDR3 DNA sequence: TGCAGTGCTAGCGGGGGGGATACAATGAGGCAGTTCTTC.

The chain joins TRBV29-1 to TRBJ2-3; TRBD2 matches at 10 bases. In germline, CDR1 is SQVTM, CDR2 ANQGSEA. The trim removed 7 bases at V and 2 bases at J, leaving 15 bases unmatched. The length of the CDR3 is 17 residues. In DNA, the CDR3 is TGCAGCGCCACCGGAGTAGCGGGGGGTCTGGTCACAGATACGCAGTATTTT. As protein: CSATGVAGGLVTDTQYF.

The J gene is TRBJ2-2, the V gene TRBV7-8, with 7 bases identical to TRBD1. This CDR3 is built from 13 residues. V was clipped by 11 bases and J by 1 base; unmatched bases: 4. Germline V gene sequence: CDR1 SGHVS, CDR2 FQNEAQ. CDR3 region: CAGRQGNTGELFF. The CDR3 DNA follows: TGTGCCGGGAGACAGGGGAACACCGGGGAGCTGTTTTTT.

This clonotype showed up just a few times. The rearrangement uses TRBV18 and TRBJ1-2, with no clear D. This CDR3 is 16 amino acids long. V dropped 3 bases and J dropped 4 bases, with 18 bases sitting between them. Germline V lookup: CDR1 KGHSH, CDR2 LQKENI. The CDR3 loop is CASSPATDSSTYGYTF. The CDR3 coding sequence is TGTGCCAGCTCACCGGCAACAGACTCCTCCACCTATGGCTACACCTTC.

This clonotype showed up just a few times. The chain carries TRBV12-3 or TRBV12-4 and TRBJ1-1; no reliable D call. The CDR3 sequence is 14 residues long. V lost 5 bases and J 0 bases, leaving 10 bases between the germline ends. The CDR3 DNA sequence: TGTGCCAGCAGTCCGCCTCCCTTGAACACTGAAGCTTTCTTT. Its protein product is CASSPPPLNTEAFF.

A word on this clonotype: Germline is not matched at one junction end, which may reflect a read error. V gene TRBV27 combines with J gene TRBJ2-2; maybe TRBD2 (5 bases). CDR3 length equals 17 residues. CDR1 is MNHEY, CDR2 SMNVEV, per germline (reference sequence). CDR3 coding DNA: TGTGCCAGCAGTTTAAGTATTCATCGGGTGGCCACCGGGGATCTGTTTTTT. This translates into CASSLSIHRVATGDLFF.

V usage is TRBV4-2 and J usage is TRBJ1-1; tentative D call: TRBD1 (6 bases). V lost 3 bases and J lost 4, with 9 bases in between. The CDR3 contains 13 residues. Germline V gene lookup returns CDR1 LGHNA and CDR2 YNFKEQ. CDR3: CASSHGGFTEAFF. Written as DNA, the CDR3 is TGTGCCAGCAGCCATGGGGGCTTCACTGAAGCTTTCTTT.

This sequence joins TRBV3-1 and TRBJ1-2; the D is unclear. The CDR3 spans 12 residues. V was clipped by 2 bases and J by 6 bases, with 7 bases between them. Germline loops: CDR1 LGHDT, CDR2 YNNKEL (reference sequence). The CDR3 region is CASSQLRNGYTF. CDR3 DNA: TGTGCCAGCAGCCAACTCAGGAATGGCTACACCTTC.

This clonotype was recorded many times. The genes are TRBV5-1 and TRBJ2-7; D gene ambiguous. Trimming took off 1 base at V and 2 bases at J, with 7 bases between the two ends. The CDR3 has 13 amino acids. Germline assignment: CDR1 SGHRS and CDR2 YFSETQ. CDR3 in amino acids: CASSLTDTYEQYF. The CDR3 nucleotides are TGCGCCAGCAGCTTGACAGATACCTACGAGCAGTACTTC. Using reference TRBV5-1 and TRBJ2-7 for the parts outside the CDR3, the full variable domain is KAGVTQTPRYLIKTRGQQVTLSCSPISGHRSVSWYQQTPGQGLQFLFEYFSETQRNKGNFPGRFSGRQFSNSRSEMNVSTLELGDSALYLCASSLTDTYEQYFGPGTRLTVT.

This clonotype occurred a few times. The chain recombines TRBV18 with TRBJ2-7; D remains ambiguous. The CDR3 extends over 13 amino acids. Germline values: CDR1 KGHSH, CDR2 LQKENI. Trimming removed 2 bases from V and 0 bases from J, with 5 bases in between. CDR3 sequence: CASSPVSSYEQYF. CDR3 DNA: TGTGCCAGCTCACCAGTTAGCTCCTACGAGCAGTACTTC.

The chain employs TRBV20-1 and TRBJ2-7; D tentatively fits TRBD1 or TRBD2 (5 bases each). Between the trimmed V and J ends, which lost 2 bases and 9 bases, there was a span of 26 bases. This CDR3 contains 16 residues. In germline, CDR1 is DFQATT, CDR2 SNEGSKA (reference sequence). The CDR3 coding sequence is TGCAGTGCTAGAAAGGGCGGTGGGGCCGGGGTCGTGGTGCAGTACTTC. Residues: CSARKGGGAGVVVQYF.

This chain uses TRBV9 with TRBJ2-7, with D hard to call. CDR3 length: 14 amino acids. Germline CDR1 SGDLS, CDR2 YYNGEE. The V and J ends lost 1 base and 0 bases respectively, with 8 bases between them. The DNA of the CDR3 is TGTGCCAGCAGCGTATTCGGCTCCTCCTACGAGCAGTACTTC. Its translation is CASSVFGSSYEQYF. Full variable domain (missing parts from reference TRBV9 and TRBJ2-7): DSGVTQTPKHLITATGQRVTLRCSPRSGDLSVYWYQQSLDQGLQFLIQYYNGEERAKGNILERFSAQQFPDLHSELNLSSLELGDSALYFCASSVFGSSYEQYFGPGTRLTVT.

This clonotype was counted ten times or more. The rearrangement links TRBV2 to TRBJ2-7; D possibly corresponds to TRBD2 (6 bases). The CDR3 length is 14 residues. Trimming shortened V by 4 bases and J by 0 bases, and 10 bases separated the two germline ends. In germline, CDR1 is SNHLY, CDR2 FYNNEI. CDR3 in amino acids: CASSAGASSYEQYF. The CDR3 region has the DNA TGTGCCAGCAGTGCGGGAGCGAGCTCCTACGAGCAGTACTTC.